This T cell receptor (beta chain) was sequenced for a study of blood T cells in healthy people across ages. This CDR3 spans 13 amino acids. The V and J ends lost 2 bases and 4 bases respectively, with 8 bases between them. For the second PCR, which ran for about 6 to 12 cycles, a sample-barcoded 5' primer and a J-beta primer mix were used. One entry per CDR3 protein, called by TCRdb with MiXCR from the 5' RACE reads. The data hold 1.5 million to 2 million distinct CDR3 sequences, with roughly 52% observed a single time. The chain combines TRBV12-3 or TRBV12-4 with TRBJ2-5; D remains unclear. This TCR was recovered from a woman aged 40 to 50 in good health. Sequences were obtained from blood. The CDR3 coding sequence is TGTGCCAGCAGTTTACTAGACCGAGAGACCCAGTACTTC. Amino acid sequence: CASSLLDRETQYF.